The T cell receptor beta chain described here comes from a study of CD8 T cells in ankylosing spondylitis. The V end was cut by 6 bases, the J end by 3 bases, with 11 bases between. The germline V gene has CDR1 MGHDK and CDR2 SYGVNS. This CDR3 is built from 13 residues. Libraries of TCR beta came from quantitative 5'-RACE with molecular barcodes. TCRdb reprocessed the 5' RACE reads via MiXCR and lists one record per CDR3 protein. This sample has 150,000 to 200,000 distinct CDR3 sequences, with 10% to 15% found just once. This clonotype was observed at least ten times. The rearrangement uses TRBV25-1 and TRBJ1-1; D gene uncertain. Input material: blood, either unsorted or a sorted T cell fraction (not recorded which). The clonotype originates from a female donor with ankylosing spondylitis or in good health (not recorded which). CDR3 coding DNA: TGTGCCAGCAGCAGAGTCCCGGACACTGAAGCTTTCTTT. Its protein product is CASSRVPDTEAFF. Filled out from reference TRBV25-1 and TRBJ1-1, the complete variable domain reads EADIYQTPRYLVIGTGKKITLECSQTMGHDKMYWYQQDPGMELHLIHYSYGVNSTEKGDLSSESTVSRIRTEHFPLTLESARPSHTSQYLCASSRVPDTEAFFGQGTRLTVV.